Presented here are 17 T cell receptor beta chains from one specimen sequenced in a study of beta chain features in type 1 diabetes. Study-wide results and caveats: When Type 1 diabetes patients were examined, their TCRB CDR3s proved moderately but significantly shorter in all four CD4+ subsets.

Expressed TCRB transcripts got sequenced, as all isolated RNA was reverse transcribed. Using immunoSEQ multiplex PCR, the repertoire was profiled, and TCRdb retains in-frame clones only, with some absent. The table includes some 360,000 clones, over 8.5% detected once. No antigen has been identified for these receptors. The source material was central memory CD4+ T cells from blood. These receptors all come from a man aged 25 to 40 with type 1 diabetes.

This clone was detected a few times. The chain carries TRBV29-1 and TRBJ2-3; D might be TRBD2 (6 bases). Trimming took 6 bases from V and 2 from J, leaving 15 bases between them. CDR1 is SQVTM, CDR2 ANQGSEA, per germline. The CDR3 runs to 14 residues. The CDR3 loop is CSVVGGGLTDTQYF. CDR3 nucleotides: TGCAGCGTGGTGGGGGGAGGCCTCACAGATACGCAGTATTTT.

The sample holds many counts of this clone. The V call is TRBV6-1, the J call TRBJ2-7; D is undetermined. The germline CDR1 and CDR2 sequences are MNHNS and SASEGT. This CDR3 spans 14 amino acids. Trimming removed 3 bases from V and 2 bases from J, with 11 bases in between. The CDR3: CASSDFHGTYEQYF. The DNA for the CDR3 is TGTGCCAGCAGTGACTTTCACGGAACCTACGAGCAGTACTTC.

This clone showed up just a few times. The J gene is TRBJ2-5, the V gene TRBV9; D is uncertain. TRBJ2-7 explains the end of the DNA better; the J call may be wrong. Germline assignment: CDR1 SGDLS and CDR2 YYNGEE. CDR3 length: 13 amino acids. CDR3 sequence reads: CASSVSGPYEQYF. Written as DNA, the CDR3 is TGTGCCAGCAGCGTATCTGGCCCCTACGAGCAGTACTTC.

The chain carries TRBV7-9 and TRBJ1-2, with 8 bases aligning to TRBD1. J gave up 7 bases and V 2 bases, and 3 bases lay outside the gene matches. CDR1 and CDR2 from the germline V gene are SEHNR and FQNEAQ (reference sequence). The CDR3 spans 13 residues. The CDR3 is CASSLQGAGGYTF. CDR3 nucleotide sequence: TGTGCCAGCAGCTTACAGGGGGCAGGTGGCTACACCTTC.

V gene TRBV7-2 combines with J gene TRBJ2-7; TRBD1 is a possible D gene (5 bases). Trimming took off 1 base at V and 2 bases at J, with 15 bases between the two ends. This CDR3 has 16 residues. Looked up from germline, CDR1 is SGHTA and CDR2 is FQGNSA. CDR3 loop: CASSLGGSQGTYEQYF. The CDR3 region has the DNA TGTGCCAGCAGCTTAGGAGGTTCTCAGGGAACCTACGAGCAGTACTTC.

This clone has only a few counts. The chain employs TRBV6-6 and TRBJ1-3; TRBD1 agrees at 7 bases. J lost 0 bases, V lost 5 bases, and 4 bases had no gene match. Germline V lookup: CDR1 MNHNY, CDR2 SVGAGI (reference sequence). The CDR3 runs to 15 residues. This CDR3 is CASSRGTVSGNTIYF. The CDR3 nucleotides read TGTGCCAGCAGTCGAGGGACAGTCTCTGGAAACACCATATATTTT.

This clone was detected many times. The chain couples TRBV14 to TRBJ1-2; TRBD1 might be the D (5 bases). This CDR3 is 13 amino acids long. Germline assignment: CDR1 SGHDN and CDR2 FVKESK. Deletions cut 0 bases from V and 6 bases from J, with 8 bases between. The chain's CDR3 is CASSQDRVNGYTF. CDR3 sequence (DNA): TGTGCCAGCAGCCAAGACAGGGTCAATGGCTACACCTTC.

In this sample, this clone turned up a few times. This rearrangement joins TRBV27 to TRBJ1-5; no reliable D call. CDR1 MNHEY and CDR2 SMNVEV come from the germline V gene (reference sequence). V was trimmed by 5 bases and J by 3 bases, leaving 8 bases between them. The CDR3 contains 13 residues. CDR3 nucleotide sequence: TGTGCCAGCAGTGTTGCCGTCAATCAGCCCCAGCATTTT. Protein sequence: CASSVAVNQPQHF.

Here the CDR3 DNA reads TGTGCCAGCAGCCAAGATGGGGTCGGAAGTAATCAGCCCCAGCATTTT. Translation gives CASSQDGVGSNQPQHF. This chain connects TRBV4-2 to TRBJ1-5; D not resolved. The CDR3 covers 16 residues. Germline CDR1 is LGHNA and CDR2 is YNFKEQ. Deletions cut 0 bases from V and 4 bases from J, with 13 bases between.

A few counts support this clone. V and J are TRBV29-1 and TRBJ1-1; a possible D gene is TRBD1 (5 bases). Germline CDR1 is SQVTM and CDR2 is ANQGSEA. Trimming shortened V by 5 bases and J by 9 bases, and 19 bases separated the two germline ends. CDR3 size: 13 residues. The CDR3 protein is CSVITTGFTKAFF. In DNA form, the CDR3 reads TGCAGCGTTATCACAACAGGTTTCACCAAAGCTTTCTTT.

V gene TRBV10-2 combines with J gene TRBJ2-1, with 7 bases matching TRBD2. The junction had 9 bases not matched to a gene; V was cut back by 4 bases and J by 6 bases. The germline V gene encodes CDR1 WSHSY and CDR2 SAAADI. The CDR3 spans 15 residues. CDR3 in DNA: TGCGCCAGCAGTGGTCTAGCGGTCGTGCGCAATGAGCAGTTCTTC. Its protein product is CASSGLAVVRNEQFF.

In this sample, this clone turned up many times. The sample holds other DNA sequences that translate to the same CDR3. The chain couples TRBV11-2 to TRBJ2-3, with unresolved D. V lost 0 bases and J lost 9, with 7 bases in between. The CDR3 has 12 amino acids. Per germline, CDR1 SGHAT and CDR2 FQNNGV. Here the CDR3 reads CASSLDRGTQYF. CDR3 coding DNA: TGTGCCAGCAGCTTAGACAGAGGCACGCAGTATTTT.

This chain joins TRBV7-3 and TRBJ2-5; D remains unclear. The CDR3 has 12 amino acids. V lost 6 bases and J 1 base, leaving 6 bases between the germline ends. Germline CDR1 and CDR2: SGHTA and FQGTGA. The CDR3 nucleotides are TGTGCCAGCAGTTTACCCCAAGAGACCCAGTACTTC. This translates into CASSLPQETQYF.

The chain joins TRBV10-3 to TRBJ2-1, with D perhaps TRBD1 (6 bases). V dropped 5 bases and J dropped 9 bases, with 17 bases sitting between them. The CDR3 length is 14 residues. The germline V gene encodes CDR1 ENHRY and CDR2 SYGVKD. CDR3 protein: CAISTRTVNLEQFF. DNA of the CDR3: TGTGCCATCAGTACCAGGACAGTTAATCTTGAGCAGTTCTTC.

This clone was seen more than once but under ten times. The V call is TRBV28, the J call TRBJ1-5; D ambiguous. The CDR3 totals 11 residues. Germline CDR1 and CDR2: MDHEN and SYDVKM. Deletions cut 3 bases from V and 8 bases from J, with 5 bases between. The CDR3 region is CASSFMEPQHF. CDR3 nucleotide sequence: TGTGCCAGCAGTTTTATGGAGCCCCAGCATTTT.

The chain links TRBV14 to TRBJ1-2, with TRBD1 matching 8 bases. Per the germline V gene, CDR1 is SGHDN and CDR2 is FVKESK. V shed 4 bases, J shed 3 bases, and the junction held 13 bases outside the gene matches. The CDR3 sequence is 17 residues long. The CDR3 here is CASSRNGQGRLHYGYTF. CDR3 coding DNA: TGTGCCAGCAGCCGAAATGGACAGGGCCGGTTACACTATGGCTACACCTTC. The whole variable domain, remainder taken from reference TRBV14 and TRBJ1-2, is EAGVTQFPSHSVIEKGQTVTLRCDPISGHDNLYWYRRVMGKEIKFLLHFVKESKQDESGMPNNRFLAERTGGTYSTLKVQPAELEDSGVYFCASSRNGQGRLHYGYTFGSGTRLTVV.

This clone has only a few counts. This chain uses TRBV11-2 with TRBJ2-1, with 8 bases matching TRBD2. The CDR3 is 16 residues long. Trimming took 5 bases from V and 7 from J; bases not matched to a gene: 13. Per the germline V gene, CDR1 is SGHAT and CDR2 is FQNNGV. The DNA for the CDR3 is TGTGCCAGCAGCGTCACCGGGACTAGGGTGGTAAATGAGCAGTTCTTC. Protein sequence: CASSVTGTRVVNEQFF.